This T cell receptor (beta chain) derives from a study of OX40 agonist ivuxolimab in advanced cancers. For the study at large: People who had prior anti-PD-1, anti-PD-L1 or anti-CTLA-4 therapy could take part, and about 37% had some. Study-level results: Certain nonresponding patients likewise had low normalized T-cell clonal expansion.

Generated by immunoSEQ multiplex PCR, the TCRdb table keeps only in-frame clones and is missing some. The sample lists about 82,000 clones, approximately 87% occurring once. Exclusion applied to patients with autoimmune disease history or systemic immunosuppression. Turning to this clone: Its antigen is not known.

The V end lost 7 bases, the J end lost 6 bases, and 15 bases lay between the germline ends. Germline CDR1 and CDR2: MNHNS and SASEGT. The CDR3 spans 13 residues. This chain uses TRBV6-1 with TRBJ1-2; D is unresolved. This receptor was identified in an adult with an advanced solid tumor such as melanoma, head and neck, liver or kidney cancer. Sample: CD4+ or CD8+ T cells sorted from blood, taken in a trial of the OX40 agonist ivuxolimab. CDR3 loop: CASTQEGIDGYTF. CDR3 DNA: TGTGCCAGCACCCAGGAGGGCATAGATGGCTACACCTTC.